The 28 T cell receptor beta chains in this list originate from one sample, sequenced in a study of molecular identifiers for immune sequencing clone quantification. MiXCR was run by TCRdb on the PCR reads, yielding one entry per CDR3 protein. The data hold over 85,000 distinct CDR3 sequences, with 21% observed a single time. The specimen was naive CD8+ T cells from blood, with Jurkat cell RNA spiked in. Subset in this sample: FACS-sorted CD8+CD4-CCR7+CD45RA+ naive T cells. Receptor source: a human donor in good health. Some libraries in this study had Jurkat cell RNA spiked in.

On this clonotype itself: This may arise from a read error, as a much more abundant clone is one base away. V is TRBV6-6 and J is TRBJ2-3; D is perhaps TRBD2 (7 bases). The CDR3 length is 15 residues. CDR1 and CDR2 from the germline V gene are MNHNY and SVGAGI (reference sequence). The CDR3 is CASSYVGGLADAQYF. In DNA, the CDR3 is TGTGCCAGCAGTTACGTGGGGGGGCTCGCAGATGCGCAGTATTTT.

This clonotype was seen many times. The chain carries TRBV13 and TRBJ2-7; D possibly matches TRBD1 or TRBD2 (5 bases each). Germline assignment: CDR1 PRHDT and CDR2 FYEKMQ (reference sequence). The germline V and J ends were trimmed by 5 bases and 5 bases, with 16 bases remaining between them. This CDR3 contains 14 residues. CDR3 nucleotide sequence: TGTGCCAGCAGCCCGGAGTCGGGACGACACGAGCAGTACTTC. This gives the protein CASSPESGRHEQYF.

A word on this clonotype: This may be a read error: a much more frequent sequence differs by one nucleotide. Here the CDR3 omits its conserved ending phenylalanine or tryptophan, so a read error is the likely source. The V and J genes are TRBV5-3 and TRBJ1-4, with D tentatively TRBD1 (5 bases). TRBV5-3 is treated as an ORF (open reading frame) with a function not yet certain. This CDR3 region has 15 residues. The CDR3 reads CASSLIWGANEKLFS. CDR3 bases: TGTGCCAGCAGCTTAATCTGGGGGGCTAATGAAAAACTGTTTTCT.

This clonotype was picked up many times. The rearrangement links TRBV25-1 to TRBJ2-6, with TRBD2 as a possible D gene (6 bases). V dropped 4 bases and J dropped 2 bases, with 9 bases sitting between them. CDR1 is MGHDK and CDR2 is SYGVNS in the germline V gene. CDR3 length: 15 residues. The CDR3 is CASSAGGAGANVLTF. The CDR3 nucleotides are TGTGCCAGCAGTGCCGGAGGGGCTGGGGCCAACGTCCTGACTTTC.

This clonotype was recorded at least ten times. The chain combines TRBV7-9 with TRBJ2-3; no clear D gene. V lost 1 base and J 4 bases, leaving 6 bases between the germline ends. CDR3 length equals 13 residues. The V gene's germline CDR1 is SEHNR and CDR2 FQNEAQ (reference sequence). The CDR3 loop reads CASSLEAPDTQYF. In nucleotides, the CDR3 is TGTGCCAGCAGCTTAGAAGCCCCAGATACGCAGTATTTT.

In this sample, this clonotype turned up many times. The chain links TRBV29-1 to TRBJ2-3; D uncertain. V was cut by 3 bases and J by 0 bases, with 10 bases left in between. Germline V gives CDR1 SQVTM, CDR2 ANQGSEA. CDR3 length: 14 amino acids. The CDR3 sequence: CSVEGYRSTDTQYF. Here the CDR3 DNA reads TGCAGCGTTGAGGGCTACCGTAGCACAGATACGCAGTATTTT.

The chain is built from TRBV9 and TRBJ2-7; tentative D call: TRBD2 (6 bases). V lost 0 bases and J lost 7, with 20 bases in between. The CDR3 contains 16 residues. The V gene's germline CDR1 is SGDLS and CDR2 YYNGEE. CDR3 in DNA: TGTGCCAGCAGCGTAGGAGGAACGGGAGCCCTAGGGGAGCAGTACTTC. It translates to CASSVGGTGALGEQYF.

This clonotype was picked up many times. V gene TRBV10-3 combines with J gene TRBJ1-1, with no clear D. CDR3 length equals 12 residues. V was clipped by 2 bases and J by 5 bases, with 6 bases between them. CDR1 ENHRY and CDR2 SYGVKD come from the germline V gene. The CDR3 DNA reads TGTGCCATCAGTGAGATGGGTACTGAAGCTTTCTTT. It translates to CAISEMGTEAFF.

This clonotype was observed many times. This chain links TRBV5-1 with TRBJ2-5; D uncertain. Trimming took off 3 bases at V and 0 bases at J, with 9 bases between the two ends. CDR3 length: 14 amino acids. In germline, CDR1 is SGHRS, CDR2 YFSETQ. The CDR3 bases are TGCGCCAGCAGCTCCCACATGAACCAAGAGACCCAGTACTTC. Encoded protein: CASSSHMNQETQYF. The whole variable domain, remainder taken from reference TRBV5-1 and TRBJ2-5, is KAGVTQTPRYLIKTRGQQVTLSCSPISGHRSVSWYQQTPGQGLQFLFEYFSETQRNKGNFPGRFSGRQFSNSRSEMNVSTLELGDSALYLCASSSHMNQETQYFGPGTRLLVL.

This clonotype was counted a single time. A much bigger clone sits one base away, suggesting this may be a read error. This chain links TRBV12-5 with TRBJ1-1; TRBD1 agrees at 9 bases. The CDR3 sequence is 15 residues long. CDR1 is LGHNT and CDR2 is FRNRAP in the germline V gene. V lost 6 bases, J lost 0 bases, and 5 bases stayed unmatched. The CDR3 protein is CASGPGQGLNTEAFF. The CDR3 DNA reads TGTGCTAGTGGCCCCGGACAGGGGTTGAACACTGAAGCTTTCTTT. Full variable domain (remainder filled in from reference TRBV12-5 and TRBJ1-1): DARVTQTPRHKVTEMGQEVTMRCQPILGHNTVFWYRQTMMQGLELLAYFRNRAPLDDSGMPKDRFSAEMPDATLATLKIQPSEPRDSAVYFCASGPGQGLNTEAFFGQGTRLTVV.

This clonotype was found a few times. The CDR3 DNA is TGTGCCAGCAGTGAATCACCCCGGGACAGATTTGGAAACACCATATATTTT. Translation gives CASSESPRDRFGNTIYF. This rearrangement joins TRBV25-1 to TRBJ1-3; TRBD1 agrees at 7 bases. This CDR3 spans 17 amino acids. Germline loops: CDR1 MGHDK, CDR2 SYGVNS. The J segment lost 3 bases and the V segment lost 1 base, leaving 9 bases of the junction unmatched.

CDR3 nucleotide sequence: TGTGCCAGCAGCCAAGATGACCCAGGGATCTACGAGCAGTACTTC. This translates into CASSQDDPGIYEQYF. The chain has TRBV14 and TRBJ2-7, with D tentatively TRBD1 (5 bases). The ends were cut back, 0 bases at V and 3 bases at J, with 12 bases in the middle. The CDR3 has 15 amino acids. Germline-derived CDR1 and CDR2 are SGHDN and FVKESK.

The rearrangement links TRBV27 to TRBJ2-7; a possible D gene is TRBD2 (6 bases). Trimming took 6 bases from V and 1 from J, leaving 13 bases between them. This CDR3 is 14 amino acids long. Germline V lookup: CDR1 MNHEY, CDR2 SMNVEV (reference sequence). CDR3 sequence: CASSRRAGSYEQYF. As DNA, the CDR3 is TGTGCCAGCAGCAGAAGGGCGGGGTCCTACGAGCAGTACTTC.

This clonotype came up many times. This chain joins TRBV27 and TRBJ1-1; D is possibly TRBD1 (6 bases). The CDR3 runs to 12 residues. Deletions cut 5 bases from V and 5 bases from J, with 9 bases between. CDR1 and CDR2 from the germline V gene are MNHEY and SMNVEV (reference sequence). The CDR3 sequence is CASSEGGTEAFF. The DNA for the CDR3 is TGTGCCAGCAGTGAAGGGGGGACTGAAGCTTTCTTT.

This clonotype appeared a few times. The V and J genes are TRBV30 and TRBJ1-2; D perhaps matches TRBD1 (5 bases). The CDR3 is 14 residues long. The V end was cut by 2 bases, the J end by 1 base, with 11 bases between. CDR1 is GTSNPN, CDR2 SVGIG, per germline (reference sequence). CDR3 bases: TGTGCCTGGAGTTTTGACAGCCTTAACTATGGCTACACCTTC. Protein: CAWSFDSLNYGYTF.

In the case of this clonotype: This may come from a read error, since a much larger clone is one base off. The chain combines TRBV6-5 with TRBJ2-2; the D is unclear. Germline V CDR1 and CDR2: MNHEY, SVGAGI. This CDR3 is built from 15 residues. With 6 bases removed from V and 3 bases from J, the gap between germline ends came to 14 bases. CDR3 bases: TGTGCCAGCAGGCCACTCCCTAAGGACACCGGGGAGCTGTTTTTT. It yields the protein CASRPLPKDTGELFF.

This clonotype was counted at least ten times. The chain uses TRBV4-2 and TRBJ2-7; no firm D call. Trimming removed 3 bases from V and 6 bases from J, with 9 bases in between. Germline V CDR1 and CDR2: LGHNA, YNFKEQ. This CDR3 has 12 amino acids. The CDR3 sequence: CASSHGTGEQYF. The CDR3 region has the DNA TGTGCCAGCAGCCATGGAACCGGCGAGCAGTACTTC.

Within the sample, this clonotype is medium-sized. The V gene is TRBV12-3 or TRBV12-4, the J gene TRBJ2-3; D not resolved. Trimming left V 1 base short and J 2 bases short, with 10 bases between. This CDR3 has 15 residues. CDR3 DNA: TGTGCCAGCAGTTTAGTAACCTTCTCCACAGATACGCAGTATTTT. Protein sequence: CASSLVTFSTDTQYF.

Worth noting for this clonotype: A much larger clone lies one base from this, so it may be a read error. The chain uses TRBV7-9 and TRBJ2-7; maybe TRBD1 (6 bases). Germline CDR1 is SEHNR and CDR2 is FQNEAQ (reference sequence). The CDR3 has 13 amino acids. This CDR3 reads CASSNYRVHEQHF. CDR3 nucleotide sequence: TGTGCCAGCAGCAACTACAGGGTACACGAGCAGCACTTC.

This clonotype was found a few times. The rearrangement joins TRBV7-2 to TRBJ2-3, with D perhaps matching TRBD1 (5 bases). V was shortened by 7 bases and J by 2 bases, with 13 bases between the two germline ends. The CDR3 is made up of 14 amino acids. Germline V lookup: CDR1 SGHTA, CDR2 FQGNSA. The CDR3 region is CASTGISLTDTQYF. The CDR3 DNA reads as TGTGCCAGCACAGGGATTAGCCTCACAGATACGCAGTATTTT.

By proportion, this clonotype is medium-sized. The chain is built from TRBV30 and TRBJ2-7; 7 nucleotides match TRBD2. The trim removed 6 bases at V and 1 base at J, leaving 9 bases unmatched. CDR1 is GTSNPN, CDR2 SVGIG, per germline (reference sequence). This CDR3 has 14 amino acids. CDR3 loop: CACCGAGDSYEQYF. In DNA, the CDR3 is TGTGCCTGTTGCGGGGCGGGAGATTCCTACGAGCAGTACTTC.

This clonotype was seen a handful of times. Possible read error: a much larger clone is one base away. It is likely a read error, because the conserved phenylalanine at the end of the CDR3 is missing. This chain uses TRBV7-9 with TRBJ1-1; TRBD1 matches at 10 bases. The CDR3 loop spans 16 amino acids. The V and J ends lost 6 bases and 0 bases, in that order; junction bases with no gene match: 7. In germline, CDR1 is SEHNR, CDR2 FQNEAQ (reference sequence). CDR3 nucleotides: TGTGCCAGCAGTCGGGACAGGGGTATAATGAACACTGAAGCTTTCCTT. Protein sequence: CASSRDRGIMNTEAFL.

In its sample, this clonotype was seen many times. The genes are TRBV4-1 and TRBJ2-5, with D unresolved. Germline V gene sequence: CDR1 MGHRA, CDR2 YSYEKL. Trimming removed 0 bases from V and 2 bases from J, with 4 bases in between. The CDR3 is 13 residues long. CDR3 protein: CASSQEGQETQYF. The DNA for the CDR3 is TGCGCCAGCAGCCAAGAGGGGCAAGAGACCCAGTACTTC.

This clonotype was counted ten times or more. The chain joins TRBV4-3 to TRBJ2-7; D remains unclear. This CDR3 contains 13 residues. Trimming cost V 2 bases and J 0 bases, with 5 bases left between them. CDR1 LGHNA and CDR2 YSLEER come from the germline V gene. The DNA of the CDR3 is TGCGCCAGCAGCCAAATGGCCTCCTACGAGCAGTACTTC. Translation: CASSQMASYEQYF.

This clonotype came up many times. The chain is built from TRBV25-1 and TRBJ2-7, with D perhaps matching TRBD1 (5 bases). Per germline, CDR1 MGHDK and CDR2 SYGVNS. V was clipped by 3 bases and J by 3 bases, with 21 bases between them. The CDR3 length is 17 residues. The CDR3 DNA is TGTGCCAGCAGTGATGAGGATGGGGCAGCAACTCTCTACGAGCAGTACTTC. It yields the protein CASSDEDGAATLYEQYF.

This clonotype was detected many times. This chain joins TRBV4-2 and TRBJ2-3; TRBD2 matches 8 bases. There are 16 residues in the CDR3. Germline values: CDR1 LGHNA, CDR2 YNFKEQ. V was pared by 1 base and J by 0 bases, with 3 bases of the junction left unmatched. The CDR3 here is CASSQAASGSTDTQYF. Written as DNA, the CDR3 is TGTGCCAGCAGCCAAGCGGCTAGCGGGAGCACAGATACGCAGTATTTT.

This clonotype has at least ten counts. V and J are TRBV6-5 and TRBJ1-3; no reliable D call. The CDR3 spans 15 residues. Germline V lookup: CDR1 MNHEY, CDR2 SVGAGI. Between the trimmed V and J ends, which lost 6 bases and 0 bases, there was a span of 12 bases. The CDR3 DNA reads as TGTGCCAGCAGCTCTGAGGATAGCTCTGGAAACACCATATATTTT. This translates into CASSSEDSSGNTIYF.

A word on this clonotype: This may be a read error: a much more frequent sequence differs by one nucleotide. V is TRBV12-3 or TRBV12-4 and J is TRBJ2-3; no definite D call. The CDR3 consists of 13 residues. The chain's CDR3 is CASSSMGRDTRYF. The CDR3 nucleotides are TGTGCCAGCAGTTCTATGGGTAGAGATACGCGGTATTTT.